This entry is about one T cell receptor (beta chain). The data were taken from a study of CD8 T cell repertoires and HIV-1 epitope variants. Sequencing was performed with immunoSEQ multiplex PCR; in TCRdb, only in-frame clones are kept and a portion is missing. The table lists tens of thousands of clones, roughly four fifths of them singletons. The receptor comes from a male donor with HIV. Source material: uncultured baseline CD8+ T cells from peripheral blood mononuclear cells (PBMCs).

The CDR3 is CASSWGAGLEDYEQYF. DNA of the CDR3: TGTGCCAGCAGCTGGGGAGCGGGTCTAGAGGACTACGAGCAGTACTTC. The chain combines TRBV5-6 with TRBJ2-7; D is perhaps TRBD2 (6 bases). This CDR3 has 16 residues. The germline V gene has CDR1 SGHDT and CDR2 YYEEEE. V dropped 3 bases and J dropped 3 bases, with 19 bases sitting between them.